Listed below are T cell receptor beta chains from one sample, sequenced in a study of shared clonotypes between healthy human individuals. Clones were sequenced by immunoSEQ multiplex PCR, and TCRdb holds only the in-frame ones, with some missing. The sample has some 1,100,000 clones; more than 75% are singletons. What was sequenced was memory CD4+ T cells from PBMCs. The receptors were gathered from a man between 18 and 35 years old in good health. Some clones in this sample may be carry-over from other donors' samples. Each CDR3 is given with its conserved first and last residue. Fields, in order: clone size, D gene, V gene, J gene, CDR3 protein, CDR3 DNA. D genes are given only for firm matches. Clone size is stated in some rows and not others, as once, few, many or a class when expanded.

clone size: once
D gene: .
V gene: TRBV10-3
J gene: TRBJ1-2
CDR3 protein: CATKGSGYGYTF
CDR3 DNA: TGTGCTACAAAGGGGTCGGGCTATGGCTACACCTTC

clone size: .
D gene: .
V gene: TRBV7-6
J gene: TRBJ2-3
CDR3 protein: CASSLDGARTDTQYF
CDR3 DNA: TGTGCCAGCAGCTTAGATGGGGCACGCACAGATACGCAGTATTTT

clone size: .
D gene: .
V gene: TRBV7-9
J gene: TRBJ1-1
CDR3 protein: CASSLATGNTEAFF
CDR3 DNA: TGTGCCAGCAGCTTAGCGACAGGGAACACTGAAGCTTTCTTT

clone size: .
D gene: .
V gene: TRBV7-2
J gene: TRBJ2-2
CDR3 protein: CASNRPSATGELFF
CDR3 DNA: TGTGCCAGCAACCGACCCTCGGCCACCGGGGAGCTGTTTTTT

clone size: .
D gene: TRBD1
V gene: TRBV5-1
J gene: TRBJ1-2
CDR3 protein: CASSRTGDAYGYTF
CDR3 DNA: TGCGCCAGCAGCCGGACAGGGGATGCCTATGGCTACACCTTC

clone size: .
D gene: TRBD1
V gene: TRBV25-1
J gene: TRBJ1-2
CDR3 protein: CASSPLQGQENTKGYTF
CDR3 DNA: TGTGCCAGCAGTCCCCTTCAGGGACAGGAGAACACGAAGGGCTACACCTTC

clone size: .
D gene: TRBD1
V gene: TRBV5-4
J gene: TRBJ2-5
CDR3 protein: CASMMDREETQYF
CDR3 DNA: TGTGCCAGCATGATGGACAGGGAAGAGACCCAGTACTTC

clone size: once
D gene: TRBD2
V gene: TRBV5-1
J gene: TRBJ2-2
CDR3 protein: CASSLALAGLFNTGELFF
CDR3 DNA: TGCGCCAGCAGCTTGGCTTTAGCGGGACTCTTCAACACCGGGGAGCTGTTTTTT

clone size: .
D gene: .
V gene: TRBV2
J gene: TRBJ2-5
CDR3 protein: CASARDTQETQYF
CDR3 DNA: TGTGCCAGCGCTCGGGACACCCAAGAGACCCAGTACTTC

clone size: .
D gene: .
V gene: TRBV29-1
J gene: TRBJ2-3
CDR3 protein: CSVVTGTDTQYF
CDR3 DNA: TGCAGCGTTGTGACGGGGACAGATACGCAGTATTTT

clone size: .
D gene: TRBD1
V gene: TRBV7-9
J gene: TRBJ1-4
CDR3 protein: CASSLGTDNEKLFF
CDR3 DNA: TGTGCCAGCAGTCTCGGGACAGATAATGAAAAACTGTTTTTT

clone size: .
D gene: .
V gene: TRBV6-6
J gene: TRBJ1-1
CDR3 protein: CASSSAMNTEAFF
CDR3 DNA: TGTGCCAGCAGTTCAGCTATGAACACTGAAGCTTTCTTT

clone size: .
D gene: .
V gene: TRBV10-3
J gene: TRBJ1-1
CDR3 protein: CAISETGNTEAFF
CDR3 DNA: TGTGCCATCAGTGAGACGGGGAACACTGAAGCTTTCTTT

clone size: .
D gene: .
V gene: TRBV12-1
J gene: TRBJ2-1
CDR3 protein: CASPGGYYNEQFF
CDR3 DNA: TGTGCCAGCCCAGGCGGTTACTACAATGAGCAGTTCTTC

clone size: .
D gene: .
V gene: TRBV7-3
J gene: TRBJ2-1
CDR3 protein: CASSPSSSYNEQFF
CDR3 DNA: TGTGCCAGCAGTCCATCGAGCTCCTACAATGAGCAGTTCTTC

clone size: .
D gene: .
V gene: TRBV7-2
J gene: TRBJ2-5
CDR3 protein: CASSQRWSQETQYF
CDR3 DNA: TGTGCCAGCAGCCAAAGGTGGTCCCAAGAGACCCAGTACTTC

clone size: .
D gene: .
V gene: TRBV19
J gene: TRBJ2-7
CDR3 protein: CASSFRGAREQYF
CDR3 DNA: TGTGCCAGTAGTTTTAGAGGGGCCCGGGAGCAGTACTTC

clone size: .
D gene: .
V gene: TRBV9
J gene: TRBJ2-2
CDR3 protein: CASSAGDRLYTGELFF
CDR3 DNA: TGTGCCAGCAGCGCTGGGGATCGGTTGTACACCGGGGAGCTGTTTTTT

clone size: once
D gene: TRBD1
V gene: TRBV6-1
J gene: TRBJ2-7
CDR3 protein: CASNRGTGVGYEQYF
CDR3 DNA: TGTGCCAGCAACCGAGGGACAGGGGTGGGCTACGAGCAGTACTTC

clone size: .
D gene: .
V gene: TRBV2
J gene: TRBJ2-2
CDR3 protein: CASTRSRTGELFF
CDR3 DNA: TGTGCCAGCACTCGGAGTCGGACCGGGGAGCTGTTTTTT

clone size: .
D gene: TRBD2
V gene: TRBV9
J gene: TRBJ2-1
CDR3 protein: CASSVGLAGSDEQFF
CDR3 DNA: TGTGCCAGCAGCGTAGGACTAGCGGGATCTGATGAGCAGTTCTTC

clone size: .
D gene: TRBD2
V gene: TRBV10-3
J gene: TRBJ2-1
CDR3 protein: CAIRSSGRPDNEQFF
CDR3 DNA: TGTGCCATCAGGTCTAGCGGGAGGCCCGACAATGAGCAGTTCTTC

clone size: .
D gene: TRBD1
V gene: TRBV4-2
J gene: TRBJ1-4
CDR3 protein: CASSHPAGAGGVLQDKNEKLFF
CDR3 DNA: TGTGCCAGCAGCCACCCCGCCGGTGCAGGGGGTGTCCTCCAAGATAAAAATGAAAAACTGTTTTTT

clone size: few
D gene: TRBD2
V gene: TRBV5-1
J gene: TRBJ2-5
CDR3 protein: CASSLGLAFQETQYF
CDR3 DNA: TGCGCCAGCAGCCTGGGACTAGCGTTCCAAGAGACCCAGTACTTC

clone size: few
D gene: .
V gene: TRBV9
J gene: TRBJ1-2
CDR3 protein: CASSVYNYGYTF
CDR3 DNA: TGTGCCAGCAGCGTGTATAACTATGGCTACACCTTC

clone size: .
D gene: .
V gene: TRBV6-5
J gene: TRBJ1-1
CDR3 protein: CASSYSASRLDTEAFF
CDR3 DNA: TGTGCCAGCAGTTACTCGGCGAGCAGGCTGGACACTGAAGCTTTCTTT

clone size: .
D gene: .
V gene: TRBV10-3
J gene: TRBJ2-2
CDR3 protein: CAIKGEANTGELFF
CDR3 DNA: TGTGCCATCAAAGGGGAGGCGAACACCGGGGAGCTGTTTTTT

clone size: few
D gene: TRBD2
V gene: TRBV7-9
J gene: TRBJ2-1
CDR3 protein: CASSSRAGGLDNEQFF
CDR3 DNA: TGTGCCAGCAGCTCCCGGGCGGGAGGGTTGGACAATGAGCAGTTCTTC

clone size: .
D gene: TRBD2
V gene: TRBV5-1
J gene: TRBJ2-2
CDR3 protein: CASSLVVSSGMNTGELFF
CDR3 DNA: TGCGCCAGCAGCTTGGTGGTCTCTAGCGGGATGAACACCGGGGAGCTGTTTTTT

clone size: .
D gene: .
V gene: TRBV2
J gene: TRBJ1-5
CDR3 protein: CASGGVVDQPQHF
CDR3 DNA: TGTGCCAGCGGTGGGGTAGTGGATCAGCCCCAGCATTTT

clone size: .
D gene: TRBD1
V gene: TRBV25-1
J gene: TRBJ1-4
CDR3 protein: CASSDDRAANEKLFF
CDR3 DNA: TGTGCCAGCAGTGATGACAGGGCGGCGAATGAAAAACTGTTTTTT

clone size: .
D gene: TRBD1
V gene: TRBV5-1
J gene: TRBJ2-1
CDR3 protein: CASSRIDRGRSNEQFF
CDR3 DNA: TGCGCCAGCAGCAGGATAGACAGGGGGCGAAGCAATGAGCAGTTCTTC

clone size: .
D gene: TRBD1
V gene: TRBV28
J gene: TRBJ2-3
CDR3 protein: CASSLRTGATDTQYF
CDR3 DNA: TGTGCCAGCAGTCTGCGGACAGGGGCCACAGATACGCAGTATTTT

clone size: .
D gene: .
V gene: TRBV18
J gene: TRBJ2-7
CDR3 protein: CASSPTGTAPEQYF
CDR3 DNA: TGTGCCAGCTCACCAACAGGAACGGCACCCGAGCAGTACTTC

clone size: .
D gene: .
V gene: TRBV4-2
J gene: TRBJ1-2
CDR3 protein: CASSPPGAVYGYTF
CDR3 DNA: TGTGCCAGCAGCCCCCCCGGGGCGGTCTATGGCTACACCTTC

clone size: .
D gene: .
V gene: TRBV11-3
J gene: TRBJ2-2
CDR3 protein: CASSSPANTGELFF
CDR3 DNA: TGTGCCAGCAGCTCCCCCGCGAACACCGGGGAGCTGTTTTTT

clone size: .
D gene: .
V gene: TRBV7-9
J gene: TRBJ2-7
CDR3 protein: CASSLEVWNGEQYF
CDR3 DNA: TGTGCCAGCAGCTTAGAGGTTTGGAACGGGGAGCAGTACTTC

clone size: .
D gene: .
V gene: TRBV27
J gene: TRBJ1-1
CDR3 protein: CASSLRRGAEAFF
CDR3 DNA: TGTGCCAGCAGTTTGAGGCGGGGAGCTGAAGCTTTCTTT

clone size: .
D gene: .
V gene: TRBV23-1
J gene: TRBJ2-7
CDR3 protein: CASSHPEDRSYEQYF
CDR3 DNA: TGCGCCAGCAGTCACCCAGAGGACAGATCCTACGAGCAGTACTTC

clone size: .
D gene: .
V gene: TRBV7-2
J gene: TRBJ2-3
CDR3 protein: CASSPQPVGFGTDTQYF
CDR3 DNA: TGTGCCAGCAGCCCCCAGCCGGTGGGGTTCGGCACAGATACGCAGTATTTT

clone size: .
D gene: .
V gene: TRBV28
J gene: TRBJ1-4
CDR3 protein: CASSPYGAGGVEKLFF
CDR3 DNA: TGTGCCAGCAGTCCATACGGGGCCGGCGGGGTTGAAAAACTGTTTTTT

clone size: .
D gene: TRBD1
V gene: TRBV11-2
J gene: TRBJ1-4
CDR3 protein: CASSLDRTGNRFF
CDR3 DNA: TGTGCCAGCAGCTTAGATAGGACAGGAAATCGTTTTTTT

clone size: .
D gene: TRBD1
V gene: TRBV2
J gene: TRBJ1-5
CDR3 protein: CASSVEQGDQPQHF
CDR3 DNA: TGTGCCAGCAGTGTTGAACAGGGGGATCAGCCCCAGCATTTT

clone size: .
D gene: .
V gene: TRBV11-2
J gene: TRBJ2-4
CDR3 protein: CASRRLGPVAQFQYF
CDR3 DNA: TGTGCCAGCAGGCGTTTGGGTCCGGTCGCCCAATTTCAGTACTTC

clone size: .
D gene: .
V gene: TRBV30
J gene: TRBJ1-4
CDR3 protein: CAWSVDPNEKLFF
CDR3 DNA: TGTGCCTGGAGTGTGGACCCCAATGAAAAACTGTTTTTT

clone size: few
D gene: .
V gene: TRBV7-9
J gene: TRBJ2-1
CDR3 protein: CASSSLLYNEQFF
CDR3 DNA: TGTGCCAGCAGCTCACTTTTATACAATGAGCAGTTCTTC

clone size: .
D gene: .
V gene: TRBV2
J gene: TRBJ2-1
CDR3 protein: CASSVWASSYNEQFF
CDR3 DNA: TGTGCCAGCAGTGTCTGGGCTAGCTCCTACAATGAGCAGTTCTTC

clone size: .
D gene: .
V gene: TRBV2
J gene: TRBJ2-5
CDR3 protein: CASSATGETQYF
CDR3 DNA: TGTGCCAGCAGCGCGACGGGGGAGACCCAGTACTTC

clone size: once
D gene: TRBD1
V gene: TRBV18
J gene: TRBJ2-2
CDR3 protein: CASVATGTGGAGELFF
CDR3 DNA: TGTGCCAGCGTAGCTACCGGGACAGGGGGAGCCGGGGAGCTGTTTTTT

clone size: .
D gene: TRBD1
V gene: TRBV10-3
J gene: TRBJ2-5
CDR3 protein: CAIREQGGQETQYF
CDR3 DNA: TGTGCCATCAGAGAACAGGGGGGACAAGAGACCCAGTACTTC

clone size: many
D gene: .
V gene: TRBV2
J gene: TRBJ1-4
CDR3 protein: CASVLEKLFF
CDR3 DNA: TGTGCCAGCGTGTTGGAAAAACTGTTTTTT

clone size: .
D gene: .
V gene: TRBV5-1
J gene: TRBJ2-1
CDR3 protein: CASSLVAATYNEQFF
CDR3 DNA: TGCGCCAGCAGCTTGGTAGCGGCTACCTACAATGAGCAGTTCTTC

clone size: .
D gene: TRBD2
V gene: TRBV9
J gene: TRBJ2-3
CDR3 protein: CASSPRDYTDTQYF
CDR3 DNA: TGTGCCAGCAGCCCCCGGGACTACACAGATACGCAGTATTTT

clone size: .
D gene: .
V gene: TRBV6-6
J gene: TRBJ2-3
CDR3 protein: CASKGLTSTDTQYF
CDR3 DNA: TGTGCCAGCAAAGGACTAACTAGCACAGATACGCAGTATTTT